The 23 T cell receptor beta chains presented below share a single source sample, sequenced in a study of T-cell reconstitution after alpha-beta-depleted transplantation in children. TCRbeta library preparation incorporated unique molecular identifiers. A single record per CDR3 protein comes from TCRdb applying MiXCR to the PCR reads. The sample records around 700,000 distinct CDR3 sequences, around 13% being singletons. This specimen consisted of PBMCs, obtained before TCRalphabeta/CD19-depleted stem cell transplant. Receptor source: a girl aged 2 to 10 with congenital amegakaryocytic thrombocytopenia, due to receive a stem cell transplant.

Concerning this clonotype: The junction shows a germline mismatch at one end, possibly a read error. The V gene is TRBV11-1, the J gene TRBJ1-5; D gene ambiguous. Per germline, CDR1 SGHAT and CDR2 FQDESV (reference sequence). This CDR3 has 19 residues. The CDR3 loop is CACSLALSYTPVSNQPQHF. DNA of the CDR3: TGTGCCTGCAGTTTAGCGCTAAGCTACACACCAGTAAGCAATCAGCCCCAGCATTTT.

This clonotype was recorded a few times. The rearrangement joins TRBV5-1 to TRBJ2-7; either TRBD1 or TRBD2 may supply D (5 bases each). Trimming shortened V by 5 bases and J by 5 bases, and 17 bases separated the two germline ends. CDR3 length: 14 residues. Looked up from germline, CDR1 is SGHRS and CDR2 is YFSETQ. As DNA, the CDR3 is TGCGCCAGCAGGGAGATAACCGGGGCTAACGAGCAGTACTTC. Amino acid sequence: CASREITGANEQYF.

This clonotype was picked up a small number of times. V and J are TRBV4-1 and TRBJ2-1, with 10 bases identical to TRBD2. Germline-derived CDR1 and CDR2 are MGHRA and YSYEKL. Trimming cost V 2 bases and J 8 bases; bases outside gene matches: 18. This CDR3 is built from 19 residues. Here the CDR3 reads CASSQPKMTASGSRDEQFF. CDR3 bases: TGCGCCAGCAGCCAACCCAAAATGACGGCTAGCGGGAGTCGTGATGAGCAGTTCTTC.

This clonotype was picked up many times. The chain carries TRBV20-1 and TRBJ2-3, with 9 positions matching TRBD2. CDR3 length: 15 amino acids. Germline trimming cut 6 bases from V and 0 bases from J; bases unmatched to any gene: 7. CDR1 is DFQATT and CDR2 is SNEGSKA in the germline V gene (reference sequence). The CDR3 nucleotides are TGCAGTGCGGATTGGCTAGCGGGAAGCACAGATACGCAGTATTTT. Protein product: CSADWLAGSTDTQYF.

The chain combines TRBV27 with TRBJ1-5; D is ambiguous. The CDR3 covers 15 residues. Per the germline V gene, CDR1 is MNHEY and CDR2 is SMNVEV (reference sequence). V lost 10 bases, J lost 10 bases, and 26 bases lay in between. The CDR3 is CATRNPGELGEPQHF. The CDR3 DNA reads as TGTGCCACCCGTAACCCGGGCGAGCTCGGGGAACCCCAGCATTTT.

This clonotype was detected many times. V and J are TRBV9 and TRBJ2-1, with TRBD2 as a possible D gene (6 bases). Between the trimmed V and J ends, which lost 3 bases and 0 bases, there was a span of 16 bases. This CDR3 has 17 amino acids. CDR1 is SGDLS, CDR2 YYNGEE, per germline. The CDR3 here is CASSENSHGSSYNEQFF. Written as DNA, the CDR3 is TGTGCCAGCAGCGAGAATTCTCACGGGAGCTCCTACAATGAGCAGTTCTTC.

The V gene is TRBV12-3 or TRBV12-4, the J gene TRBJ2-1, with TRBD2 matching 8 bases. Trimming removed 8 bases from V and 6 bases from J; junction bases left unmatched: 6. The CDR3 sequence is 13 residues long. CDR3: CASRSGGPNEQFF. In nucleotides, the CDR3 is TGTGCCAGCCGGTCGGGAGGGCCCAATGAGCAGTTCTTC.

This clonotype has at least ten counts. The chain combines TRBV10-3 with TRBJ2-2, with D unclear. Germline CDR1 reads ENHRY; CDR2 reads SYGVKD. Between the trimmed V and J ends, which lost 0 bases and 8 bases, there was a span of 22 bases. CDR3 length: 18 residues. CDR3 sequence reads: CAISESPIGSLQLGELFF. The CDR3 DNA reads as TGTGCCATCAGTGAGTCGCCCATAGGTTCGTTGCAGTTAGGGGAGCTGTTTTTT.

There are many counts of this clonotype. This chain connects TRBV5-1 to TRBJ2-3; D remains unclear. V was cut by 4 bases and J by 4 bases, with 13 bases left in between. The length of the CDR3 is 14 residues. The V gene's germline CDR1 is SGHRS and CDR2 YFSETQ. DNA of the CDR3: TGCGCCAGCAGCCTGGATCGTTTGCCAGATACGCAGTATTTT. Its protein product is CASSLDRLPDTQYF.

The J gene is TRBJ2-3, the V gene TRBV29-1; 7 nucleotides match TRBD2. CDR3 length equals 15 residues. Per the germline V gene, CDR1 is SQVTM and CDR2 is ANQGSEA. With 5 bases clipped from V and 0 bases from J, the junction kept 8 bases outside the gene matches. CDR3 sequence reads: CSVQSGATSTDTQYF. CDR3 in DNA: TGCAGCGTTCAGAGCGGGGCAACTAGCACAGATACGCAGTATTTT.

This chain joins TRBV7-2 and TRBJ2-1; D unresolved. The CDR3 covers 14 residues. V dropped 0 bases and J dropped 6 bases, with 9 bases sitting between them. The germline V gene encodes CDR1 SGHTA and CDR2 FQGNSA. Here the CDR3 reads CASSLARRINEQFF. CDR3 nucleotide sequence: TGTGCCAGCAGCTTAGCGCGGCGGATCAATGAGCAGTTCTTC.

The rearrangement links TRBV7-7 to TRBJ2-3, with 8 bases matching TRBD1. This CDR3 is 15 amino acids long. V gave up 4 bases and J gave up 3 bases; unmatched junction bases: 6. CDR1 is SSHAT and CDR2 is FNYEAQ in the germline V gene (reference sequence). The DNA for the CDR3 is TGTGCCAGCAGCTCAGGGGGCAGTACGACAGATACGCAGTATTTT. Translating it yields CASSSGGSTTDTQYF. Together with reference TRBV7-7 and TRBJ2-3, the CDR3 gives the full variable domain: GAGVSQSPRYKVTKRGQDVTLRCDPISSHATLYWYQQALGQGPEFLTYFNYEAQPDKSGLPSDRFSAERPEGSISTLTIQRTEQRDSAMYRCASSSGGSTTDTQYFGPGTRLTVL.

This clonotype was counted at least ten times. The chain couples TRBV5-1 to TRBJ2-7, with D possibly matching TRBD2 (6 bases). The ends were cut back, 7 bases at V and 1 base at J, with 18 bases in the middle. The CDR3 has 15 residues. Germline V gives CDR1 SGHRS, CDR2 YFSETQ. In nucleotides, the CDR3 is TGCGCCAGCGGCCCTGGCGGGACCCTATCCTACGAGCAGTACTTC. This encodes CASGPGGTLSYEQYF.

This clonotype has just a few counts. CDR3 protein: CASSFLPRTDTQYF. CDR3 coding DNA: TGTGCCAGCAGTTTCTTACCACGCACAGATACGCAGTATTTT. J is TRBJ2-3 and V is TRBV27, with unresolved D. Between the trimmed V and J ends, which lost 3 bases and 1 base, there was a span of 8 bases. The CDR3 is 14 residues long. Germline V gene data show CDR1 as MNHEY and CDR2 as SMNVEV (reference sequence).

This clonotype was recorded a few times. The chain joins TRBV24-1 to TRBJ2-1; the D call may be TRBD1 or TRBD2 (5 bases each). V lost 3 bases, J lost 0 bases, and 11 bases lay in between. Germline V gives CDR1 KGHDR, CDR2 SFDVKD. There are 16 residues in the CDR3. The CDR3 DNA is TGTGCCACCAGTGATGTAGCAGGGAGCTCCTACAATGAGCAGTTCTTC. Translation gives CATSDVAGSSYNEQFF.

This clonotype was seen a handful of times. The V call is TRBV7-9, the J call TRBJ2-1; D is ambiguous. The V end lost 5 bases, the J end lost 5 bases, and 7 bases lay between the germline ends. The CDR3 length is 12 residues. Germline assignment: CDR1 SEHNR and CDR2 FQNEAQ (reference sequence). CDR3 nucleotides: TGTGCCAGCAGCCCTGATCACAATGAGCAGTTCTTC. This codes for CASSPDHNEQFF.

The chain is built from TRBV6-4 and TRBJ1-2; the D gene is possibly TRBD1 (5 bases). Trimming took off 2 bases at V and 4 bases at J, with 17 bases between the two ends. From germline, CDR1 is MRHNA and CDR2 SNTAGT. The CDR3 covers 16 residues. The CDR3 here is CASSDGADRAPYGYTF. CDR3 in DNA: TGTGCCAGCAGTGACGGGGCAGACAGAGCTCCCTATGGCTACACCTTC.

This clonotype has at least ten counts. V and J are TRBV5-1 and TRBJ1-1; unclear D gene. In germline, CDR1 is SGHRS, CDR2 YFSETQ. The CDR3 is 19 amino acids. Deletions cut 0 bases from V and 0 bases from J, with 21 bases between. CDR3: CASSLAPTWFRRMNTEAFF. DNA of the CDR3: TGCGCCAGCAGCTTGGCCCCTACGTGGTTTCGCAGGATGAACACTGAAGCTTTCTTT.

This clonotype has ten or more counts. The chain joins TRBV20-1 to TRBJ2-1; D not certain. This CDR3 is 15 amino acids long. The ends were cut back, 3 bases at V and 0 bases at J, with 12 bases in the middle. Looked up from germline, CDR1 is DFQATT and CDR2 is SNEGSKA (reference sequence). The CDR3 region has the DNA TGCAGTGCTAGGTCTTCGCTCAGCTCCTACAATGAGCAGTTCTTC. As protein: CSARSSLSSYNEQFF.

This clonotype was observed a few times. The rearrangement joins TRBV20-1 to TRBJ2-7, with 9 bases lining up with TRBD2. The CDR3 runs to 15 residues. Per the germline V gene, CDR1 is DFQATT and CDR2 is SNEGSKA (reference sequence). The V gene end was trimmed by 2 bases and the J gene end by 0 bases; junction bases not matched to a gene: 5. CDR3 residues: CSARSPAGGSYEQYF. The CDR3 DNA sequence: TGCAGTGCTAGATCCCCAGCGGGAGGCTCCTACGAGCAGTACTTC.

The chain is built from TRBV6-1 and TRBJ2-2; 9 bases are a match to TRBD2. The J segment lost 7 bases and the V segment lost 6 bases, leaving 12 bases of the junction unmatched. The CDR3 runs 16 residues. CDR1 is MNHNS and CDR2 is SASEGT in the germline V gene. The DNA for the CDR3 is TGTGCCAGCAGCCCGACTAGCGGTGGCGACGACGGGGAGCTGTTTTTT. It codes for CASSPTSGGDDGELFF.

The chain couples TRBV6-2 or TRBV6-3 to TRBJ2-5; TRBD2 is a possible D gene (6 bases). Germline V gene lookup returns CDR1 MNHEY and CDR2 SVGEGT. CDR3 size: 13 residues. Trimming cost V 5 bases and J 5 bases, with 12 bases left between them. The CDR3 here is CASSGWTNETQYF. CDR3 bases: TGTGCCAGCAGTGGTTGGACTAACGAGACCCAGTACTTC.

Worth noting for this clonotype: The junction departs from germline at one end; a sequencing error may be responsible. This chain joins TRBV10-3 and TRBJ2-1; the match to TRBD2 covers 7 bases. The CDR3 length is 14 residues. The germline CDR1 and CDR2 sequences are ENHRY and SYGVKD. CDR3 sequence reads: CAISDLLDSGSPGF. CDR3 DNA: TGTGCCATCAGTGACTTACTAGATAGCGGGTCCCCCGGCTTC.